Below are 12 T cell receptor beta chains sequenced from a single sample in a study of radiotherapy plus CTLA-4 blockade in lung cancer. Sequenced by immunoSEQ multiplex PCR; TCRdb stores in-frame clones only, minus some. Among 89,000 or so clones listed, 75% to 90% were seen once. The sample consisted of peripheral blood, taken from a patient treated with radiotherapy plus ipilimumab. All receptors come from a human donor with non-small cell lung cancer who had a partial response to radiotherapy plus ipilimumab.

This sequence joins TRBV19 and TRBJ1-2; unclear D gene. Germline V gene sequence: CDR1 LNHDA, CDR2 SQIVND (reference sequence). CDR3 length equals 14 residues. Trimming left V 3 bases short and J 5 bases short, with 13 bases between. The CDR3 sequence: CASSILAGGYGYTF. In DNA, the CDR3 is TGTGCCAGTAGTATTCTGGCGGGAGGATATGGCTACACCTTC.

The rearrangement uses TRBV7-3 and TRBJ2-1; weak D call: TRBD2 (5 bases). This CDR3 spans 17 amino acids. Deletions cut 0 bases from V and 8 bases from J, with 20 bases between. Germline values: CDR1 SGHTA, CDR2 FQGTGA. CDR3 residues: CASSLTSRTAGFDEQFF. Written as DNA, the CDR3 is TGTGCCAGCAGCTTAACGTCCCGGACCGCGGGTTTCGATGAGCAGTTCTTC.

The chain uses TRBV6-1 and TRBJ2-7; 11 bases agree with TRBD2. The CDR3 consists of 13 residues. The V and J ends lost 8 bases and 5 bases, in that order; junction bases with no gene match: 5. Germline values: CDR1 MNHNS, CDR2 SASEGT. For the CDR3, the DNA is TGTGCCAGCCGCACTAGCGGGAGTAACGAGCAGTACTTC. This encodes CASRTSGSNEQYF.

V is TRBV6-5 and J is TRBJ1-4; D is uncertain. CDR3 length: 15 residues. Trimming stripped 2 bases from V and 0 bases from J, with 7 bases between. Per the germline V gene, CDR1 is MNHEY and CDR2 is SVGAGI. As DNA, the CDR3 is TGTGCCAGCAGTTACGGAGACGCAACTAATGAAAAACTGTTTTTT. Its translation is CASSYGDATNEKLFF.

The chain links TRBV19 to TRBJ2-6, with D possibly matching TRBD1 (5 bases). Per the germline V gene, CDR1 is LNHDA and CDR2 is SQIVND (reference sequence). V gave up 9 bases and J gave up 4 bases, with 16 bases separating them. This CDR3 is 15 amino acids long. The CDR3 sequence: CASHPQGAGANVLTF. The CDR3 DNA is TGTGCCAGCCACCCCCAGGGCGCCGGGGCCAACGTCCTGACTTTC.

The genes are TRBV28 and TRBJ1-2, with 7 bases aligning to TRBD1. J gave up 6 bases and V 8 bases, and 9 bases lay outside the gene matches. The CDR3 has 13 amino acids. Germline V CDR1 and CDR2: MDHEN, SYDVKM. The DNA for the CDR3 is TGTGCCAGCTCCCTGACAGGGACAAATGGCTACACCTTC. It yields the protein CASSLTGTNGYTF.

The V call is TRBV12-5, the J call TRBJ2-5; D is uncertain. Trimming cost V 5 bases and J 5 bases, with 12 bases left between them. This CDR3 has 13 residues. In germline, CDR1 is LGHNT, CDR2 FRNRAP. CDR3 protein: CASGPPAEETQYF. The CDR3 coding sequence is TGTGCTAGTGGTCCCCCCGCGGAGGAGACCCAGTACTTC.

This clone has more than one count but fewer than ten. This chain's CDR3 is CASSEVQGVYGYTF. The DNA for the CDR3 is TGTGCCAGCAGTGAAGTTCAGGGGGTCTATGGCTACACCTTC. This sequence joins TRBV2 and TRBJ1-2, with 7 bases that match TRBD1. The CDR3 has 14 amino acids. CDR1 is SNHLY and CDR2 is FYNNEI in the germline V gene. V gave up 1 base and J gave up 4 bases; unmatched junction bases: 3.

The chain joins TRBV2 to TRBJ1-5; TRBD1 agrees at 7 bases. V dropped 8 bases and J dropped 0; count of bases not matched to a gene: 7. The CDR3 loop spans 15 amino acids. Germline lookup yields CDR1 SNHLY and CDR2 FYNNEI. As DNA, the CDR3 is TGTGCCAGCTGTACGGGACAGATTAGCAATCAGCCCCAGCATTTT. This codes for CASCTGQISNQPQHF.

The chain couples TRBV5-1 to TRBJ2-7; TRBD1 agrees at 8 bases. Germline loops: CDR1 SGHRS, CDR2 YFSETQ. The length of the CDR3 is 15 residues. Trimming cost V 4 bases and J 0 bases; bases outside gene matches: 6. CDR3: CASSPDRALSYEQYF. Written as DNA, the CDR3 is TGCGCCAGCAGCCCGGACAGGGCACTCTCCTACGAGCAGTACTTC.

The chain is built from TRBV19 and TRBJ2-7; 8 nucleotides agree with TRBD1. The CDR3 has 14 amino acids. Losses at the gene ends were 7 bases for V and 5 bases for J; bases not matched to a gene: 10. Germline CDR1 and CDR2: LNHDA and SQIVND (reference sequence). The CDR3 DNA reads as TGTGCCAGTACCGATGGACAGGGATTCAACGAGCAGTACTTC. It specifies CASTDGQGFNEQYF.

This clone occurred a few times. The chain combines TRBV28 with TRBJ1-5; perhaps TRBD1 as D (6 bases). Germline CDR1 MDHEN, CDR2 SYDVKM. Trimming stripped 4 bases from V and 2 bases from J, with 12 bases between. The CDR3 is made up of 15 amino acids. CDR3 protein: CASSSGVSGNQPQHF. In DNA form, the CDR3 reads TGTGCCAGCAGTTCAGGGGTTAGTGGCAATCAGCCCCAGCATTTT.